These 2 T cell receptor beta chains originate from one sample sequenced in a study of neurological immune-mediated disorders (dated by TCRdb to about 2019). Library preparation used 5' RACE. The sequencer listed for this sample is Illumina HiSeq 2500. The public reads were quality trimmed at Q25 with fastp and then assembled into clones with MiXCR by TCRdb, keeping productive beta chains. A single entry per CDR3 protein holds the most common genes and DNA from its merged rows. The sample contains about 46,000 distinct CDR3 sequences, about 2% of them found a single time. Jointly, the top ten make up 2.2% of the sample. Sequenced material: PBMCs. The receptor source for this set is a woman in her thirties or forties with multiple sclerosis.

This clonotype was seen at least ten times. V and J are TRBV9 and TRBJ2-3; 9 bases align to TRBD1. Germline CDR1 is SGDLS and CDR2 is YYNGEE. Trimming cost V 4 bases and J 2 bases; bases outside gene matches: 11. The CDR3 is made up of 17 amino acids. CDR3 loop: CASSRGPDRGYTDTQYF. Written as DNA, the CDR3 is TGTGCCAGCAGCCGAGGTCCGGACAGGGGTTACACAGATACGCAGTATTTT.

This clonotype was detected ten times or more. The chain couples TRBV20-1 to TRBJ2-7; D not resolved. Germline assignment: CDR1 DFQATT and CDR2 SNEGSKA (reference sequence). This CDR3 has 11 amino acids. Trimming took off 5 bases at V and 4 bases at J, with 9 bases between the two ends. CDR3: CSAYRGYEQYF. The CDR3 nucleotides are TGCAGTGCTTACCGTGGATACGAGCAGTACTTC.